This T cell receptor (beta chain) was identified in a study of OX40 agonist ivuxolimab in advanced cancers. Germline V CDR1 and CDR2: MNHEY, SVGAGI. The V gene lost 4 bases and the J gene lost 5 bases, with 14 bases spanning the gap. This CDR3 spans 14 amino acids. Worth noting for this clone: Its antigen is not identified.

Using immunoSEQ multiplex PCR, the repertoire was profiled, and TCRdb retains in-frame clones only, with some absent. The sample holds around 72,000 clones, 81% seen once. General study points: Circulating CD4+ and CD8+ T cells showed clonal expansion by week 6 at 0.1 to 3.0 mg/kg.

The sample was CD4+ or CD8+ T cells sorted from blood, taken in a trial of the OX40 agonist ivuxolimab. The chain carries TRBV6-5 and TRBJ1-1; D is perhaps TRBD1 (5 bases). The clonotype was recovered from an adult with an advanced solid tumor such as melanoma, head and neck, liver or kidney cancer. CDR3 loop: CASSWIRVGTEAFF. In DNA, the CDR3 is TGTGCCAGCAGTTGGATCAGGGTTGGTACTGAAGCTTTCTTT.